This section outlines one T cell receptor beta chain sequence together with its context. The data belong to a study of blood T cells in healthy people across ages. Study summary: The capture of about one barcoded beta molecule per two T cells was achieved by template switching.

Next came a second PCR, run for about 6 to 12 cycles, which used a sample-barcoded 5' primer along with a J-beta primer mix. Each cDNA molecule, via a template-switch adaptor with 12 random nucleotides, was tagged. MiXCR, applied by TCRdb to the 5' RACE reads, yields one record per CDR3 protein. The sample holds roughly 2 million distinct CDR3 sequences, roughly 49% seen once. Whenever a sample was processed, at least 6.5 million PBMCs were isolated. V was clipped by 1 base and J by 1 base, with 10 bases between them. The CDR3 covers 15 residues. The J gene is TRBJ1-2, the V gene TRBV12-3 or TRBV12-4, with D unclear. The sample was blood. The origin of this receptor is a woman in her thirties or forties in good health. CDR3 in DNA: TGTGCCAGCAGTTTAGTAGAACAGATTAACTATGGCTACACCTTC. Translation: CASSLVEQINYGYTF.